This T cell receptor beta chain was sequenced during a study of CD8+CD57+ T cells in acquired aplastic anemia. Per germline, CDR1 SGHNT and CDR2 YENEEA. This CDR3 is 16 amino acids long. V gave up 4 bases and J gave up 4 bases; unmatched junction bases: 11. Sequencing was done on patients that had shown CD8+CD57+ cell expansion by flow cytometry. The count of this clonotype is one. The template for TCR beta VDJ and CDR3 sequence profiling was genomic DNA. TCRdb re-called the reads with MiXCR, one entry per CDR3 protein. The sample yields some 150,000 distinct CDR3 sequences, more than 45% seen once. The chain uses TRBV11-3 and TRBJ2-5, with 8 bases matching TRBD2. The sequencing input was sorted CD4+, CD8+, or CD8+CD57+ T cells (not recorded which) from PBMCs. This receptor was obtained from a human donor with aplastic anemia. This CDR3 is CASSSYAGGPRETQYF. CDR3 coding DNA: TGTGCCAGCAGCTCATACGCGGGAGGCCCCCGAGAGACCCAGTACTTC. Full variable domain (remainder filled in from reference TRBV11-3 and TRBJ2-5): EAGVVQSPRYKIIEKKQPVAFWCNPISGHNTLYWYLQNLGQGPELLIRYENEEAVDDSQLPKDRFSAERLKGVDSTLKIQPAELGDSAVYLCASSSYAGGPRETQYFGPGTRLLVL.